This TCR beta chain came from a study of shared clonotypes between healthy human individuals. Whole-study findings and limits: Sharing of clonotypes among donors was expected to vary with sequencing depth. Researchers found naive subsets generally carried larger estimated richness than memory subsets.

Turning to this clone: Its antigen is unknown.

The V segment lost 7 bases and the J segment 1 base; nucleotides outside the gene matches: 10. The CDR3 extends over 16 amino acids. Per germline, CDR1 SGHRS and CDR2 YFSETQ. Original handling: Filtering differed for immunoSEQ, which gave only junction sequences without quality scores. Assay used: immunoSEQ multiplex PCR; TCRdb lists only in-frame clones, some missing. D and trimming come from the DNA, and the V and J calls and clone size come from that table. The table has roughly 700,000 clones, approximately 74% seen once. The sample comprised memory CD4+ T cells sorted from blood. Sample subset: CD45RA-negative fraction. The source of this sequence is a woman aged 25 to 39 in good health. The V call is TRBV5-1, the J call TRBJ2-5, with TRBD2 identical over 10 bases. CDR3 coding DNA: TGCGCCAGCCGATTAGCGGGAGGATGGGGCCAAGAGACCCAGTACTTC. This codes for CASRLAGGWGQETQYF.